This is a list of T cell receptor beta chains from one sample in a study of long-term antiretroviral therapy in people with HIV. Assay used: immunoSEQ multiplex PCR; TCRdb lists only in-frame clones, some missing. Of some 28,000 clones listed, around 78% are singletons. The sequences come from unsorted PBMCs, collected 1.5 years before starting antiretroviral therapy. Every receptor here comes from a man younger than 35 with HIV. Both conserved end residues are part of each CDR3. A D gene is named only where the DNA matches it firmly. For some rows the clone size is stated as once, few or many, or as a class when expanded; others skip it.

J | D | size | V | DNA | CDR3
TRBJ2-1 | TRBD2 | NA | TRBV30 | TGTGCCTGGAGTATGCGGGGGGGGCCGGGGTATGAGCAGTTCTTC | CAWSMRGGPGYEQFF
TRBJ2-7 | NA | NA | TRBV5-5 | TGTGCCAGCAGCCGGGACTCAGCCTACGTGGAGCAGTACTTC | CASSRDSAYVEQYF
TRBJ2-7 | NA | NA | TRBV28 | TGTGCCAGCAGTTTAGCCCGGGGGCACGAGCAGTACTTC | CASSLARGHEQYF
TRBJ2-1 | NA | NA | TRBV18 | TGTGCCAGCTCACCCCCACACCGGAGTCGCAATGAGCAGTTCTTC | CASSPPHRSRNEQFF
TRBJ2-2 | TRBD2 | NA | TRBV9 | TGTGCCAGCAGCCTCCGGGAACTAGCGGGGGGCTCGAGTACCGGGGAGCTGTTTTTT | CASSLRELAGGSSTGELFF
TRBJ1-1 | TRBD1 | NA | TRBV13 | TGTGCCAGCAGCAACCGGGACAGGGGTTCCTTGTTGGGTACTGAAGCTTTCTTT | CASSNRDRGSLLGTEAFF
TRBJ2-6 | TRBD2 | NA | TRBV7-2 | TGTGCCAGCAGCTTTGGGGGGGGACTTGCCTCGGTAGCCAACGTCCTGACTTTC | CASSFGGGLASVANVLTF
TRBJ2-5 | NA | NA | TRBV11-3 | TGTGCCAGCAGTTCCCCTAGTTTTGAGACCCAGTACTTC | CASSSPSFETQYF
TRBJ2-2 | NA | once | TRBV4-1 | TGCGCCAGCAGCCAAGCAGGGACCGGGGAGCTGTTTTTT | CASSQAGTGELFF
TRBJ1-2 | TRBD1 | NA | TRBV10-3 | TGTGCCATCAGTGAGAAGGCGGTAGGGGGCGGATATGGCTACACCTTC | CAISEKAVGGGYGYTF
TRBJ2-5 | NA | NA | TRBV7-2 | TGTGCCAGCAGCCCTAGAGTGGGGGGAGAGGCCCAGTACTTC | CASSPRVGGEAQYF
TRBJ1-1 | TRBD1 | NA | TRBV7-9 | TGTGCCAGCAGCTTATGGACAGGTGAAGCTTTCTTT | CASSLWTGEAFF
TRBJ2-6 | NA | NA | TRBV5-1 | TGCGCCAGCAGCTGGACGCTGGACTCTGGGGCCAACGTCCTGACTTTC | CASSWTLDSGANVLTF
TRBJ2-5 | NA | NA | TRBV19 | TGTGCCAAAGGCGGGAAATATCCGAAGACCCAGTACTTC | CAKGGKYPKTQYF
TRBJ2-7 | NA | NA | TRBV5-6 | TGTGCCAGCAGCACTGGGATCTACGAGCAGTACTTC | CASSTGIYEQYF
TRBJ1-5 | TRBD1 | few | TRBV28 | TGTGCCAGCAGTTCCTACAGGGGGCGATCCCTCTATAGCAATCAGCCCCAGCATTTT | CASSSYRGRSLYSNQPQHF
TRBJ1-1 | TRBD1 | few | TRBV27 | TGTGCCAGCAGTAGACAGGGCCCAAACACTGAAGCTTTCTTT | CASSRQGPNTEAFF
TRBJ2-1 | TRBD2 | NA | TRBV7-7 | TGTGCTAGCAGCGAACCGGGACTAGAAAAGAACAATGAGCAGTTCTTC | CASSEPGLEKNNEQFF
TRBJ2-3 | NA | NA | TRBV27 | TGTGCCAGCAGTCGACAGGATGCCCGAAACACAGATACGCAGTATTTT | CASSRQDARNTDTQYF
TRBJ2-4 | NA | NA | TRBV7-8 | TGTGCCAGCAGCTTTCGGGGGGCCAAAAACATTCAGTACTTC | CASSFRGAKNIQYF